This entry features one T cell receptor (beta chain) sequence. V was trimmed by 1 base and J by 0 bases, leaving 9 bases between them. Germline V gene sequence: CDR1 MNHNS, CDR2 SASEGT. This CDR3 has 16 amino acids. Data came from immunoSEQ multiplex PCR; TCRdb stores just in-frame clones and leaves some out. Among over 10,000 clones listed, approximately 70% were seen once. These data are taken from a study of tumor-infiltrating lymphocytes in localized non-small cell lung cancer. The clonotype comes from a human donor with non-small cell lung cancer. V and J are TRBV6-1 and TRBJ2-2; D gene unclear. The source material was uninvolved lung tissue not adjacent to the tumor. The CDR3 coding sequence is TGTGCCAGCAGTGAAGGTGGAGATACGAACACCGGGGAGCTGTTTTTT. Translation: CASSEGGDTNTGELFF.